This TCR beta chain was sequenced in a study of CXCR3-negative and CXCR3-positive naive CD8 T cells. As for this clonotype: Its cognate antigen is unknown.

Preparation of TRB cDNA libraries relied on 5' RACE carrying UMI labels. TCRdb reprocessed the 5' RACE reads; each CDR3 protein has one entry and no DNA is given. The listing records 46,000 or so distinct CDR3 sequences. Findings of the study overall: Sequencing showed both naive subsets with comparably high diversity, and memory CD8+ cells much lower. More hydrophobic TRB CDR3s occurred in CXCR3-positive than in CXCR3-negative naive cells.

In germline, CDR1 is SGHTA, CDR2 FQGNSA. The CDR3 consists of 14 residues. Naive CD8+ T cells were CD45RO-CCR7+CD27+CD95-. J is TRBJ1-5 and V is TRBV7-2; TCRdb indicates TRBD1, and absent DNA this call remains unverified. Material: naive CXCR3- CD8+ T cells from blood. Subset noted: CD45RO-CCR7+CD27+CD95- naive CD8+ T cells lacking CXCR3 (TNR3-). This clonotype was obtained from a human donor in good health. Some clones in this sample may be carry-over from other donors' samples. The CDR3 protein is CASSWGDGNQPQHF.